These 23 T cell receptor beta chains were all obtained from the same sample, sequenced in a study of T cell responses to AZD1222 COVID-19 vaccine. Measured with immunoSEQ multiplex PCR; TCRdb has only the in-frame clones, and not every one. This table holds under 200,000 clones, 85% to 95% found once. Sequenced material: peripheral blood, taken on day 0 of AZD1222 vaccination. Receptor source: an adult in good health.

The chain carries TRBV12-5 and TRBJ2-2; D is possibly TRBD1 (6 bases). V gave up 6 bases and J gave up 0 bases, with 11 bases separating them. This CDR3 has 15 residues. The V gene's germline CDR1 is LGHNT and CDR2 FRNRAP. The CDR3, as DNA: TGTGCTAGTGGCCCCGGGACAACGAACACCGGGGAGCTGTTTTTT. Protein product: CASGPGTTNTGELFF.

The rearrangement uses TRBV7-2 and TRBJ1-6; D remains unclear. In germline, CDR1 is SGHTA, CDR2 FQGNSA. This CDR3 comprises 15 residues. V shed 3 bases and J shed 7 bases, with 13 bases lying between them. In nucleotides, the CDR3 is TGTGCCAGCAGCTTGAGGGAAGTCGGGAATTCACCCCTCCACTTT. This sequence encodes CASSLREVGNSPLHF.

In its sample, this clone was seen once. CDR3: CALAGQGGSGELFF. CDR3 sequence (DNA): TGTGCCTTAGCAGGACAGGGGGGTTCCGGGGAGCTGTTTTTT. This chain uses TRBV2 with TRBJ2-2; 10 bases align to TRBD1. In germline, CDR1 is SNHLY, CDR2 FYNNEI. V shed 11 bases, J shed 6 bases, and the junction held 9 bases outside the gene matches. CDR3 size: 14 residues.

The chain couples TRBV12-3 or TRBV12-4 to TRBJ1-2; unclear D gene. The CDR3 extends over 11 amino acids. Trimming cost V 4 bases and J 7 bases, with 7 bases left between them. CDR3 protein: CASSSLLGYTF. As DNA, the CDR3 is TGTGCCAGCAGTTCCCTGCTTGGCTACACCTTC.

The chain combines TRBV11-2 with TRBJ2-7; 10 bases fit TRBD2. The CDR3 consists of 17 residues. The V gene's germline CDR1 is SGHAT and CDR2 FQNNGV. V was clipped by 2 bases and J by 5 bases; unmatched bases: 12. This CDR3 reads CASSLPLGASGSHEQYF. The CDR3 bases are TGTGCCAGCAGCTTACCCCTAGGGGCTAGCGGGAGCCACGAGCAGTACTTC.

The chain uses TRBV29-1 and TRBJ1-1; no firm D call. This CDR3 is built from 13 residues. Germline V gene sequence: CDR1 SQVTM, CDR2 ANQGSEA. V lost 0 bases and J lost 2, with 7 bases in between. DNA for the CDR3: TGCAGCGTTGAAGATCCAGTTAACACTGAAGCTTTCTTT. It codes for CSVEDPVNTEAFF.

The chain uses TRBV20-1 and TRBJ2-1; 9 bases align to TRBD2. The germline V gene encodes CDR1 DFQATT and CDR2 SNEGSKA (reference sequence). The CDR3 is 16 residues long. V lost 3 bases, J lost 2 bases, and 8 bases stayed unmatched. CDR3 residues: CSASSLAGFAYNEQFF. The CDR3, as DNA: TGCAGTGCTAGTTCCCTAGCGGGATTCGCCTACAATGAGCAGTTCTTC.

The genes are TRBV10-2 and TRBJ2-7, with D perhaps TRBD2 (6 bases). The CDR3 is 13 amino acids. Trimming cost V 4 bases and J 2 bases, with 9 bases left between them. Germline V CDR1 and CDR2: WSHSY, SAAADI. CDR3 sequence reads: CASSAGAAYEQYF. The CDR3 DNA is TGCGCCAGCAGTGCGGGAGCGGCCTACGAGCAGTACTTC.

As DNA, the CDR3 is TGTGCCAGCAGCGCCAGGGGTAGGGACTTTATCGGGCAGTTCTTC. Amino acid sequence: CASSARGRDFIGQFF. V is TRBV7-2 and J is TRBJ2-1; TRBD1 or TRBD2 may be the D gene (6 bases each). Germline V CDR1 and CDR2: SGHTA, FQGNSA. There are 15 residues in the CDR3. V dropped 5 bases and J dropped 12 bases, with 23 bases sitting between them.

V gene TRBV5-1 combines with J gene TRBJ2-1; TRBD2 matches 12 bases. Looked up from germline, CDR1 is SGHRS and CDR2 is YFSETQ. V was pared by 0 bases and J by 5 bases, with 12 bases of the junction left unmatched. The CDR3 loop spans 19 amino acids. The CDR3 loop reads CASSLGGPPSGRGDNEQFF. CDR3 in DNA: TGCGCCAGCAGCTTGGGGGGCCCTCCTAGCGGGAGGGGAGACAATGAGCAGTTCTTC.

The V and J genes are TRBV19 and TRBJ1-1, with D unresolved. CDR1 is LNHDA, CDR2 SQIVND, per germline (reference sequence). V shed 8 bases and J shed 3 bases, with 10 bases lying between them. This CDR3 spans 12 amino acids. This CDR3 reads CASRSGYTEAFF. CDR3 bases: TGTGCCAGTCGATCGGGGTACACTGAAGCTTTCTTT.

CDR3 sequence reads: CASSLETGPNEKLFF. DNA of the CDR3: TGCGCCAGCAGCTTGGAGACAGGACCTAATGAAAAACTGTTTTTT. The rearrangement uses TRBV5-1 and TRBJ1-4; maybe TRBD1 (6 bases). This CDR3 contains 15 residues. V was clipped by 0 bases and J by 3 bases, with 9 bases between them. Germline V CDR1 and CDR2: SGHRS, YFSETQ.

The rearrangement links TRBV28 to TRBJ2-1, with 8 bases matching TRBD2. This CDR3 region has 11 residues. V was pared by 7 bases and J by 15 bases, with 8 bases of the junction left unmatched. Per germline, CDR1 MDHEN and CDR2 SYDVKM. In DNA form, the CDR3 reads TGTGCCAGCAACATAAGCGGGAGATGGTTCTTC. This encodes CASNISGRWFF.

The J gene is TRBJ1-6, the V gene TRBV14, with D possibly being TRBD1 (6 bases). The CDR3 spans 17 residues. Looked up from germline, CDR1 is SGHDN and CDR2 is FVKESK. Between the trimmed V and J ends, which lost 4 bases and 4 bases, there was a span of 17 bases. The CDR3 nucleotides read TGTGCCAGCAGCCCGAACACAGGGTGGGATTATAATTCACCCCTCCACTTT. Its protein product is CASSPNTGWDYNSPLHF.

The chain carries TRBV29-1 and TRBJ2-7, with D possibly TRBD1 on 5 matching bases. Germline V lookup: CDR1 SQVTM, CDR2 ANQGSEA. The CDR3 totals 12 residues. Deletions cut 4 bases from V and 5 bases from J, with 12 bases between. In DNA, the CDR3 is TGCAGCGTTGTGAGACAGAAAAACGAGCAGTACTTC. Protein sequence: CSVVRQKNEQYF.

The J gene is TRBJ2-2, the V gene TRBV19; possibly TRBD1 or TRBD2 for D (6 bases each). Per germline, CDR1 LNHDA and CDR2 SQIVND (reference sequence). V lost 4 bases to trimming and J lost 4 bases, with 13 bases between them. The CDR3 contains 15 residues. For the CDR3, the DNA is TGTGCCAGTAGTACGAATTGGGGGGCCACCGGGGAGCTGTTTTTT. It encodes CASSTNWGATGELFF.

J is TRBJ1-3 and V is TRBV19; D is uncertain. Germline V gene lookup returns CDR1 LNHDA and CDR2 SQIVND (reference sequence). This CDR3 comprises 15 residues. Trimming removed 5 bases at V and 2 bases at J, with 13 bases between. In nucleotides, the CDR3 is TGTGCCAGTAGTGCGAGACGGGGTACTGGAAACACCATATATTTT. Residues: CASSARRGTGNTIYF.

The chain combines TRBV27 with TRBJ1-1; TRBD1 aligns across 7 bases. The V segment lost 2 bases and the J segment 3 bases; nucleotides outside the gene matches: 9. Germline values: CDR1 MNHEY, CDR2 SMNVEV (reference sequence). This CDR3 spans 16 amino acids. The CDR3 DNA follows: TGTGCCAGCAGTTTACGGTCGACAGGGCAGTACACTGAAGCTTTCTTT. Its translation is CASSLRSTGQYTEAFF.

This sequence joins TRBV6-5 and TRBJ1-2; 7 nucleotides agree with TRBD1. Looked up from germline, CDR1 is MNHEY and CDR2 is SVGAGI. With V trimmed by 11 bases and J by 1 base, 10 bases remained unmatched. The CDR3 is made up of 14 amino acids. The CDR3 bases are TGTGCCGCCTCCGGGACAGTGGGTAACTATGGCTACACCTTC. Residues: CAASGTVGNYGYTF.

The chain joins TRBV6-5 to TRBJ1-1; D ambiguous. The CDR3 loop spans 11 amino acids. Per the germline V gene, CDR1 is MNHEY and CDR2 is SVGAGI. V was clipped by 5 bases and J by 7 bases, with 8 bases between them. CDR3: CASSHVLEAFF. Written as DNA, the CDR3 is TGTGCCAGCAGTCATGTCCTTGAAGCTTTCTTT.

This sequence joins TRBV21-1 and TRBJ1-1; TRBD1 is taken as the D call from the table, unchecked against the DNA. TRBV21-1 is listed as a pseudogene. The CDR3 spans 17 residues. The CDR3 sequence: CASNFPTGGKMNTEAFF. The CDR3 DNA sequence: TGTGCCAGCAACTTCCCGACAGGGGGTAAAATGAACACTGAAGCTTTCTTT.

This clone was observed a single time. V usage is TRBV18 and J usage is TRBJ1-4, with no clear D. This CDR3 comprises 16 residues. The ends were cut back, 1 base at V and 0 bases at J, with 9 bases in the middle. In germline, CDR1 is KGHSH, CDR2 LQKENI. The CDR3 nucleotides are TGTGCCAGCTCACCACGGAAGGGAGCAACTAATGAAAAACTGTTTTTT. Translation gives CASSPRKGATNEKLFF. Using reference TRBV18 and TRBJ1-4 for the parts outside the CDR3, the full variable domain is NAGVMQNPRHLVRRRGQEARLRCSPMKGHSHVYWYRQLPEEGLKFMVYLQKENIIDESGMPKERFSAEFPKEGPSILRIQQVVRGDSAAYFCASSPRKGATNEKLFFGSGTQLSVL.

The chain uses TRBV18 and TRBJ1-2, with 8 nucleotides matching TRBD1. This CDR3 comprises 16 residues. The germline V gene has CDR1 KGHSH and CDR2 LQKENI. J was trimmed by 4 bases and V by 0 bases; bases with no gene match: 7. Here the CDR3 reads CASSPPSTGGGYGYTF. The CDR3 DNA is TGTGCCAGCTCACCACCATCAACAGGGGGGGGCTATGGCTACACCTTC. The full variable domain, with the rest looked up from reference TRBV18 and TRBJ1-2, is NAGVMQNPRHLVRRRGQEARLRCSPMKGHSHVYWYRQLPEEGLKFMVYLQKENIIDESGMPKERFSAEFPKEGPSILRIQQVVRGDSAAYFCASSPPSTGGGYGYTFGSGTRLTVV.